One and the same sample provided the 27 T cell receptor beta chains below, sequenced in a study of shared clonotypes between healthy human individuals. Only in-frame clones appear in the TCRdb table, and some are missing; sequencing was by immunoSEQ multiplex PCR. The profile covers 550,000 to 700,000 clones, with 73% appearing a single time and around 1.8% taken by the ten largest. The sample taken for sequencing was memory CD4+ T cells sorted from blood. The subset was: CD45RA-negative fraction. Receptors originate from a woman under 40 in good health.

In this sample, this clone turned up a few times. The rearrangement uses TRBV6-1 and TRBJ1-3, with D maybe TRBD1 (5 bases). V lost 1 base, J lost 6 bases, and 7 bases lay in between. Per the germline V gene, CDR1 is MNHNS and CDR2 is SASEGT. The CDR3 is 13 amino acids. The CDR3 nucleotides read TGTGCCAGCAGTGAAGTAGGGGAAAACACCATATATTTT. This sequence encodes CASSEVGENTIYF.

V gene TRBV27 combines with J gene TRBJ2-6; 11 positions agree with TRBD2. Germline CDR1 MNHEY, CDR2 SMNVEV (reference sequence). This CDR3 contains 17 residues. J lost 0 bases, V lost 5 bases, and 3 bases had no gene match. Here the CDR3 DNA reads TGTGCCAGCAGTCTACTAGCGGGGGACTCTGGGGCCAACGTCCTGACTTTC. Translating it yields CASSLLAGDSGANVLTF.

Only a few counts were recorded for this clone. This chain uses TRBV7-9 with TRBJ2-7, with 7 bases that match TRBD1. Germline CDR1 reads SEHNR; CDR2 reads FQNEAQ (reference sequence). The CDR3 runs 17 residues. J lost 2 bases, V lost 3 bases, and 13 bases had no gene match. CDR3 loop: CASSFSNRAQGAYEQYF. The CDR3 coding sequence is TGTGCCAGCAGCTTTAGTAATAGGGCCCAGGGGGCCTACGAGCAGTACTTC.

The chain joins TRBV6-5 to TRBJ2-2; D not resolved. This CDR3 region has 13 residues. CDR1 MNHEY and CDR2 SVGAGI come from the germline V gene. The V end was cut by 6 bases, the J end by 3 bases, with 8 bases between. The CDR3 loop reads CASRPMYTGELFF. CDR3 DNA sequence: TGTGCCAGCAGGCCAATGTACACCGGGGAGCTGTTTTTT.

This chain links TRBV5-1 with TRBJ2-7; possible D gene TRBD1, 5 bases. The CDR3 extends over 14 amino acids. The V and J ends lost 3 bases and 0 bases respectively, with 10 bases between them. Germline V CDR1 and CDR2: SGHRS, YFSETQ. The CDR3 sequence is CASSYRQTSYEQYF. CDR3 nucleotides: TGCGCCAGCAGCTATCGACAGACCTCCTACGAGCAGTACTTC.

The V gene is TRBV27, the J gene TRBJ2-5; D may correspond to TRBD1 or TRBD2 (6 bases each). CDR1 is MNHEY and CDR2 is SMNVEV in the germline V gene (reference sequence). V shed 3 bases and J shed 1 base, with 15 bases lying between them. This CDR3 has 16 residues. Written as DNA, the CDR3 is TGTGCCAGCAGTTTGTGGGGGGCATCCGGCCAAGAGACCCAGTACTTC. Amino acids: CASSLWGASGQETQYF.

As for this clone: A read error may explain this, as a much larger clone is one base away. The CDR3 DNA is TGCGCCAGCAGCCAAGTGGACAGGGACACCGGGGAGCTGTTTTTT. It is translated as CASSQVDRDTGELFF. The chain uses TRBV4-1 and TRBJ2-2; TRBD1 agrees at 8 bases. The CDR3 has 15 residues. V lost 1 base to trimming and J lost 3 bases; unmatched junction nucleotides: 1. Per the germline V gene, CDR1 is MGHRA and CDR2 is YSYEKL.

The chain recombines TRBV6-5 with TRBJ2-1; D is undetermined. The CDR3 is made up of 11 amino acids. V was pared by 7 bases and J by 9 bases, with 10 bases between. Germline V CDR1 and CDR2: MNHEY, SVGAGI. This CDR3 is CASTELGEQFF. CDR3 DNA: TGTGCCAGCACTGAGCTTGGTGAGCAGTTCTTC.

The chain employs TRBV7-9 and TRBJ1-2; 7 nucleotides line up with TRBD1. Trimming at V came to 4 bases and at J to 0 bases, leaving 5 bases not matched to a gene. Germline CDR1 SEHNR, CDR2 FQNEAQ (reference sequence). This CDR3 is 15 amino acids long. This CDR3 reads CASSWTGLANYGYTF. The CDR3 coding sequence is TGTGCCAGCAGCTGGACAGGTTTAGCTAACTATGGCTACACCTTC.

This rearrangement joins TRBV19 to TRBJ2-3, with D tentatively TRBD2 (5 bases). V lost 4 bases, J lost 3 bases, and 8 bases lay in between. This CDR3 spans 13 amino acids. Looked up from germline, CDR1 is LNHDA and CDR2 is SQIVND (reference sequence). CDR3 sequence: CASSREGTDTQYF. In nucleotides, the CDR3 is TGTGCCAGTAGTAGAGAGGGAACAGATACGCAGTATTTT. Drawing the rest from reference TRBV19 and TRBJ2-3, the complete variable domain is DGGITQSPKYLFRKEGQNVTLSCEQNLNHDAMYWYRQDPGQGLRLIYYSQIVNDFQKGDIAEGYSVSREKKESFPLTVTSAQKNPTAFYLCASSREGTDTQYFGPGTRLTVL.

This clone was recorded only once. This chain connects TRBV11-1 to TRBJ2-7, with D maybe TRBD2 (7 bases). This CDR3 has 14 amino acids. The V end was cut by 5 bases, the J end by 2 bases, with 13 bases between. Germline V gene lookup returns CDR1 SGHAT and CDR2 FQDESV (reference sequence). The CDR3 coding sequence is TGTGCCAGCAGCCCATCGGGGGGCCCCTACGAGCAGTACTTC. Translation: CASSPSGGPYEQYF.

The genes are TRBV10-2 and TRBJ2-7; D gene uncertain. Trimming stripped 4 bases from V and 6 bases from J, with 13 bases between. The CDR3 is 13 residues long. From germline, CDR1 is WSHSY and CDR2 SAAADI. DNA for the CDR3: TGCGCCAGCAGTGTACACTTGGGAACCGAGCAGTACTTC. Translated, it gives CASSVHLGTEQYF.

The genes are TRBV28 and TRBJ2-1; a possible D gene is TRBD1 (6 bases). This CDR3 has 11 amino acids. The germline V gene encodes CDR1 MDHEN and CDR2 SYDVKM. With 6 bases removed from V and 9 bases from J, the gap between germline ends came to 9 bases. CDR3 amino acids: CASRQGSEQFF. The CDR3 DNA reads TGTGCCAGCAGACAGGGATCTGAGCAGTTCTTC.

The V call is TRBV28, the J call TRBJ2-5; D possibly corresponds to TRBD1 (6 bases). The germline CDR1 and CDR2 sequences are MDHEN and SYDVKM. V was shortened by 2 bases and J by 4 bases, with 17 bases between the two germline ends. The CDR3 consists of 16 residues. In DNA form, the CDR3 reads TGTGCCAGCAGTTTAGTGGGGGCCGTTGCTGGAGAGACCCAGTACTTC. Its protein is CASSLVGAVAGETQYF.

Only one count was recorded for this clone. The chain employs TRBV6-5 and TRBJ2-1; possibly TRBD1 for D (5 bases). The CDR3 spans 14 residues. CDR1 is MNHEY and CDR2 is SVGAGI in the germline V gene. Trimming took 0 bases from V and 9 from J, leaving 12 bases between them. Here the CDR3 DNA reads TGTGCCAGCAGTTACTCCTGGGGCGCGCCTGAGCAGTTCTTC. This translates into CASSYSWGAPEQFF.

The rearrangement joins TRBV5-1 to TRBJ2-5, with D perhaps TRBD1 (6 bases). Germline-derived CDR1 and CDR2 are SGHRS and YFSETQ. This CDR3 has 15 residues. V was pared by 2 bases and J by 5 bases, with 16 bases between. CDR3 sequence: CASSFSAQGPETQYF. The CDR3 DNA reads TGCGCCAGCAGCTTTTCAGCACAGGGTCCGGAGACCCAGTACTTC.

The rearrangement links TRBV5-1 to TRBJ1-1; D remains unclear. This CDR3 contains 17 residues. The germline V and J ends were trimmed by 4 bases and 3 bases, with 22 bases remaining between them. The V gene's germline CDR1 is SGHRS and CDR2 YFSETQ. CDR3 in amino acids: CASSPSGGLPIDTEAFF. DNA for the CDR3: TGCGCCAGCAGCCCCTCGGGTGGGTTGCCCATCGACACTGAAGCTTTCTTT.

This chain links TRBV6-4 with TRBJ2-7; tentatively, D is TRBD2 (6 bases). V lost 0 bases to trimming and J lost 8 bases, with 11 bases between them. The CDR3 runs to 13 residues. In germline, CDR1 is MRHNA, CDR2 SNTAGT. CDR3 DNA: TGTGCCAGCAGTGACTCAAGGGCGGGGAAGCAGTACTTC. Translated: CASSDSRAGKQYF.

The chain has TRBV19 and TRBJ1-3, with D hard to call. Germline V gene lookup returns CDR1 LNHDA and CDR2 SQIVND (reference sequence). The CDR3 runs to 15 residues. Trimming stripped 5 bases from V and 0 bases from J, with 11 bases between. CDR3 loop: CASSVGRNSGNTIYF. The DNA of the CDR3 is TGTGCCAGTAGTGTCGGCCGCAACTCTGGAAACACCATATATTTT.

J is TRBJ2-5 and V is TRBV28; tentatively, D is TRBD2 (6 bases). The CDR3 contains 16 residues. V lost 5 bases and J lost 5, with 21 bases in between. CDR1 and CDR2 from the germline V gene are MDHEN and SYDVKM. The CDR3 region is CASSPRGGAGWETQYF. The CDR3 DNA reads as TGTGCCAGCAGTCCCCGAGGTGGGGCGGGATGGGAGACCCAGTACTTC. The variable domain in full, completed from reference TRBV28 and TRBJ2-5, reads DVKVTQSSRYLVKRTGEKVFLECVQDMDHENMFWYRQDPGLGLRLIYFSYDVKMKEKGDIPEGYSVSREKKERFSLILESASTNQTSMYLCASSPRGGAGWETQYFGPGTRLLVL.

This chain connects TRBV11-2 to TRBJ2-1, with D perhaps matching TRBD1 or TRBD2 (5 bases each). The V gene's germline CDR1 is SGHAT and CDR2 FQNNGV. The length of the CDR3 is 15 residues. Trimming pared 6 bases from V and 3 bases from J, leaving 15 bases between. CDR3 protein: CASRPAGTSYNEQFF. The CDR3 region has the DNA TGTGCCAGCAGGCCCGCCGGGACGAGCTACAATGAGCAGTTCTTC.

The chain links TRBV27 to TRBJ2-7; D not resolved. Looked up from germline, CDR1 is MNHEY and CDR2 is SMNVEV (reference sequence). This CDR3 has 14 residues. Trimming pared 3 bases from V and 0 bases from J, leaving 9 bases between. The CDR3 region is CASSFRAGSYEQYF. Here the CDR3 DNA reads TGTGCCAGCAGTTTCCGAGCAGGCTCCTACGAGCAGTACTTC.

The chain has TRBV7-3 and TRBJ2-5; no definite D call. V gave up 0 bases and J gave up 3 bases, with 5 bases separating them. From germline, CDR1 is SGHTA and CDR2 FQGTGA. The CDR3 has 13 residues. As DNA, the CDR3 is TGTGCCAGCAGCTTAACAATAGAAGAGACCCAGTACTTC. It is translated as CASSLTIEETQYF.

The chain has TRBV28 and TRBJ2-5; no definite D call. The V end lost 8 bases, the J end lost 5 bases, and 9 bases lay between the germline ends. CDR1 is MDHEN, CDR2 SYDVKM, per germline. CDR3 length: 11 residues. CDR3 in amino acids: CASGRWETQYF. The CDR3 DNA reads TGTGCCAGCGGAAGATGGGAGACCCAGTACTTC.

The chain combines TRBV10-3 with TRBJ1-5, with TRBD1 identical over 8 bases. The germline gives CDR1 ENHRY, CDR2 SYGVKD. Trimming removed 11 bases from V and 7 bases from J; junction bases left unmatched: 13. The length of the CDR3 is 14 residues. CDR3 in DNA: TGTGCCTCATCAGGGGGCGAGGCGTGGCAGCCCCAGCATTTT. It codes for CASSGGEAWQPQHF.

The chain has TRBV7-9 and TRBJ2-7; 7 bases fit TRBD2. The length of the CDR3 is 14 residues. CDR1 SEHNR and CDR2 FQNEAQ come from the germline V gene (reference sequence). With V trimmed by 2 bases and J by 3 bases, 4 bases remained unmatched. The CDR3 DNA sequence: TGTGCCAGCAGCTTATTTTCTAGCGGCTACGAGCAGTACTTC. Amino acids: CASSLFSSGYEQYF.

This clone has only a few counts. The identical CDR3 is also encoded by other nucleotide sequences in the sample. The rearrangement uses TRBV30 and TRBJ1-5, with TRBD1 identical over 7 bases. V dropped 0 bases and J dropped 6; count of bases not matched to a gene: 2. The CDR3 spans 13 residues. From germline, CDR1 is GTSNPN and CDR2 SVGIG (reference sequence). DNA for the CDR3: TGTGCCTGGAGTGTACAGGGGAGTCAGCCCCAGCATTTT. Residues: CAWSVQGSQPQHF. Variable domain in full (rest from reference TRBV30 and TRBJ1-5): SQTIHQWPATLVQPVGSPLSLECTVEGTSNPNLYWYRQAAGRGLQLLFYSVGIGQISSEVPQNLSASRPQDRQFILSSKKLLLSDSGFYLCAWSVQGSQPQHFGDGTRLSIL.